The clone carrying this TCR beta chain was detected a few times. From germline, CDR1 is MNHNY and CDR2 SVGAGI (reference sequence). The CDR3 consists of 17 residues. J lost 6 bases, V lost 2 bases, and 14 bases had no gene match. The sample comes from a study of early T cells in non-severe SARS-CoV-2 infection. From the 5' RACE reads, TCRdb called clonotypes with MiXCR, one entry per CDR3 protein. In the table there are approximately 62,000 distinct CDR3 sequences, under 15% of which are singletons. The sample consisted of whole blood. The rearrangement uses TRBV6-6 and TRBJ2-3; 7 nucleotides line up with TRBD2. The source is an adult who was a healthcare worker with PCR-confirmed SARS-CoV-2 infection or an uninfected control (not recorded which). CDR3 loop: CASSYLTQRGVLDTQYF. CDR3 nucleotides: TGTGCCAGCAGTTACCTGACCCAACGGGGGGTATTGGATACGCAGTATTTT.